The rows below give T cell receptor beta chains drawn from one sample of a study of vaccination and CD4 T cells after COVID-19. These receptors are not linked to any known antigen. TCRdb reprocessed the PCR reads with MiXCR, giving one entry per CDR3 protein. The data contain more than 25,000 distinct CDR3 sequences, about 66% of them singletons. The sample in question was CD4+ T cells from blood, cultured in vitro, obtained after SARS-CoV-2 vaccination. The receptor source for this set is a human donor who received a COVID-19 vaccine. Both conserved end residues are part of each CDR3. D genes are given only for firm matches.

D gene: TRBD1
V gene: TRBV19
CDR3 protein: CASSPTGGFGYEQYF

D gene: NA
V gene: TRBV12-3/TRBV12-4
CDR3 protein: CASSFSRYNSPLHF

D gene: NA
V gene: TRBV15
CDR3 protein: CATSRDVWGAQYF

D gene: NA
V gene: TRBV19
CDR3 protein: CASSILQGTNYGYTF

D gene: TRBD2
V gene: TRBV6-1
CDR3 protein: CASSLILAGGTDTQYF

D gene: TRBD2
V gene: TRBV20-1
CDR3 protein: CSAGLAGGFYEQYF

D gene: TRBD2
V gene: TRBV7-2
CDR3 protein: CASSLVARLASNIQYF

D gene: TRBD2
V gene: TRBV6-1
CDR3 protein: CASSEGLAGGYEQYF

D gene: TRBD1
V gene: TRBV7-9
CDR3 protein: CASSTTGNTIYF

D gene: NA
V gene: TRBV18
CDR3 protein: CASSRDNVSPLHF

D gene: TRBD2
V gene: TRBV24-1
CDR3 protein: CATSDLRTSGVNEQFF

D gene: TRBD2
V gene: TRBV7-9
CDR3 protein: CASSLTTGGRGNYEQYF

D gene: NA
V gene: TRBV3-1
CDR3 protein: CASSHESLANYGYTF

D gene: NA
V gene: TRBV5-4
CDR3 protein: CASSLGAADQETQYF

D gene: NA
V gene: TRBV25-1
CDR3 protein: CASTPSRGGTEAFF

D gene: TRBD1
V gene: TRBV19
CDR3 protein: CASRTGGRGQPQHF

D gene: NA
V gene: TRBV5-1
CDR3 protein: CASSLTENYGYTF

D gene: NA
V gene: TRBV6-1
CDR3 protein: CASSVYWTTNSPLHF

D gene: NA
V gene: TRBV7-2
CDR3 protein: CASSLGGFTDTQYF

D gene: NA
V gene: TRBV19
CDR3 protein: CASSMQPLKNQPQHF

D gene: TRBD1
V gene: TRBV12-5
CDR3 protein: CASGLAHTGESEKLFF

D gene: TRBD1
V gene: TRBV20-1
CDR3 protein: CSAGTDNSPLHF

D gene: NA
V gene: TRBV6-1
CDR3 protein: CASHSRASNQPQHF

D gene: NA
V gene: TRBV30
CDR3 protein: CAWSVNAGNTIYF

D gene: NA
V gene: TRBV5-5
CDR3 protein: CASSSRNEQFF

D gene: NA
V gene: TRBV29-1
CDR3 protein: CSVEDRLKGYTF

D gene: TRBD2
V gene: TRBV7-9
CDR3 protein: CASSSGLAGDQETQYF

D gene: TRBD1
V gene: TRBV5-4
CDR3 protein: CASSLPGQGRYEQYF

D gene: NA
V gene: TRBV28
CDR3 protein: CATQPRGNTIYF

D gene: TRBD1
V gene: TRBV19
CDR3 protein: CASSIHRGLGYGYTF

D gene: TRBD2
V gene: TRBV7-2
CDR3 protein: CASSLDLAGGETQYF

D gene: NA
V gene: TRBV20-1
CDR3 protein: CSAREPGGTPLHF

D gene: NA
V gene: TRBV20-1
CDR3 protein: CSARGVLGEDTQYF

D gene: TRBD1
V gene: TRBV6-5
CDR3 protein: CASSSPTGEATQYF